Described below is a single T cell receptor (beta chain) sequence and its context. The J segment lost 4 bases and the V segment lost 7 bases, leaving 6 bases of the junction unmatched. CDR3 size: 15 residues. The germline V gene encodes CDR1 MNHEY and CDR2 SVGAGI. Sequencing was performed with immunoSEQ multiplex PCR; in TCRdb, only in-frame clones are kept and a portion is missing. The sample yields about 1 million clones, more than 65% seen once. This specimen belongs to a study of shared clonotypes between healthy human individuals. Sequencing used memory CD4+ T cells sorted from blood. Described subset: CD45RA-negative fraction. This receptor was identified in a man between 18 and 29 years old in good health. The genes are TRBV6-5 and TRBJ2-6, with TRBD1 matching over 8 bases. The CDR3 loop is CASNRQGSGANVLTF. The DNA for the CDR3 is TGTGCCAGCAACCGACAGGGGTCAGGGGCCAACGTCCTGACTTTC.